This T cell receptor beta chain was retrieved from a study of PD-1 blockade in classical Hodgkin lymphoma. Study-wide context: Intravenous nivolumab at 3 mg/kg was given to patients every 2 weeks.

In the case of this clone: The antigen remains undetermined.

The assay was immunoSEQ multiplex PCR, and TCRdb's table has in-frame clones only and misses some. The sample holds 50,000 to 65,000 clones, under 95% seen once. Time point in this sample: cycle 4 day 1 (C4D1), after less than seven weeks of nivolumab. In every patient, relapse followed autologous stem cell transplantation, while exposure to brentuximab vedotin differed. Complete response, partial response or progressive disease made up the best responses. Study-wide points: Reports indicated that newly diagnosed patients had lower baseline TCR diversity than healthy donors did. The diversity seen at baseline in complete responders resembled that of newly diagnosed patients.

Germline assignment: CDR1 LNHDA and CDR2 SQIVND (reference sequence). After removal of 5 bases from V and 4 bases from J, the junction contained 14 bases not matched to a gene. This CDR3 region has 16 residues. Specimen: peripheral blood mononuclear cells (PBMCs), collected before the fourth cycle of nivolumab. The receptor was isolated from a human donor with classical Hodgkin lymphoma. This chain joins TRBV19 and TRBJ2-7, with TRBD1 matching 7 bases. CDR3 region: CASSSRPGQIIYEQYF. CDR3 bases: TGTGCCAGTAGTTCACGGCCGGGACAGATAATTTACGAGCAGTACTTC.